This T cell receptor (beta chain) was captured in a study of CD8+ T cells in alopecia areata. Study-wide background: Tofacitinib administration persisted for 6 to 18 months, succeeded by 6 months off drug. Study-level points and caveats: Relative to normal scalp, lesional scalp, especially alopecia totalis/universalis, showed higher clonality.

Extraction and reverse transcription of RNA yielded cDNA as the sequencing template. The assay was immunoSEQ multiplex PCR, and TCRdb's table has in-frame clones only and misses some. The table records 150,000 or so clones, around 47% of them present only once. Germline-derived CDR1 and CDR2 are SGHAT and FQNNGV. The CDR3 is 16 amino acids. Trimming cost V 6 bases and J 4 bases, with 20 bases left between them. Sampling of alopecia areata patients yielded lesional scalp punch biopsies as well as peripheral blood. The authors sorted CD4+ and CD8+ T cells from PBMCs. Concerning this clone: Its target is not known.

The receptor's source is a human donor with alopecia areata. This chain joins TRBV11-2 and TRBJ2-3, with D unresolved. The sample taken for sequencing was CD4+ T cells sorted from blood. The CDR3: CASSYSRSSRADTQYF. The DNA for the CDR3 is TGTGCCAGCAGTTACAGCAGGTCGTCTCGGGCAGATACGCAGTATTTT.